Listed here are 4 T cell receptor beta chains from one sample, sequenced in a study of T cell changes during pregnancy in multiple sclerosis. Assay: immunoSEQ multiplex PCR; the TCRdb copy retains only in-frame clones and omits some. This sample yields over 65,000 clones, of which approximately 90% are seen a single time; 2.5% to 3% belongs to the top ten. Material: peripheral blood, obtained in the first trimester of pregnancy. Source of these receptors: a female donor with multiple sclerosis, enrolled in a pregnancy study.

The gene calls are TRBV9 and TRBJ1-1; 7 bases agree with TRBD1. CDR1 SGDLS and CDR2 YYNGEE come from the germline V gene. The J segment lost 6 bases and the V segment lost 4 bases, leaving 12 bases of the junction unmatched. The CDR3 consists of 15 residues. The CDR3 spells CASSRSPDRAAEAFF. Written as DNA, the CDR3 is TGTGCCAGCAGCCGGAGCCCCGACAGGGCCGCTGAAGCTTTCTTT.

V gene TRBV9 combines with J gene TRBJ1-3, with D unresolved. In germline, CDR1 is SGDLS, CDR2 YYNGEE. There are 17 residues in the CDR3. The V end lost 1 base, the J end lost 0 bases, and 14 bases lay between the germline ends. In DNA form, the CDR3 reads TGTGCCAGCAGCGTATACAGCCGATCAGCCTCTGGAAACACCATATATTTT. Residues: CASSVYSRSASGNTIYF. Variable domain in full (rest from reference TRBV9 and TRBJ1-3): DSGVTQTPKHLITATGQRVTLRCSPRSGDLSVYWYQQSLDQGLQFLIQYYNGEERAKGNILERFSAQQFPDLHSELNLSSLELGDSALYFCASSVYSRSASGNTIYFGEGSWLTVV.

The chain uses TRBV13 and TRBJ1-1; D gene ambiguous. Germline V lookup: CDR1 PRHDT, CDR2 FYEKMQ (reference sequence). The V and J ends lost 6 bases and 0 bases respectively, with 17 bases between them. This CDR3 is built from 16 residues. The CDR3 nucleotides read TGTGCCAGCAGGTACGCCGACGACTGGATGAACACTGAAGCTTTCTTT. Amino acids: CASRYADDWMNTEAFF.

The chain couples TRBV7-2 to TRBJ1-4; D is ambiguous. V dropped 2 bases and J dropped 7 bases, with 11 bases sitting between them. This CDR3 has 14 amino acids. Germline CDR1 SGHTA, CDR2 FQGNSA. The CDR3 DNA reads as TGTGCCAGCAGCTTAAATCATGGTAGTGAAAAACTGTTTTTT. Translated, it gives CASSLNHGSEKLFF.